This T cell receptor (beta chain) derives from a study of blood T cell repertoires in COVID-19. Study-wide background: The study drew acute and convalescent COVID-19 samples from the United States, Italy and Spain. The analysed material was cDNA or gDNA that came from T cells, B-cell-depleted T cells, or PBMCs.

Original processing methods: Estimates of nucleated cell counts were drawn from the amplification of reference gene primers. The repertoire was sequenced with immunoSEQ multiplex PCR; TCRdb's copy has only in-frame clones and lacks some. D and trimming come from the DNA, and the V and J calls and clone size come from that table. The sample lists about 120,000 clones; roughly 83% were seen once. Unmatched junction bases numbered 12, after V lost 7 bases and J lost 7 bases. In germline, CDR1 is LNHDA, CDR2 SQIVND (reference sequence). The CDR3 loop spans 14 amino acids. The chain couples TRBV19 to TRBJ1-2; 7 positions match TRBD1. Sample: peripheral blood. The receptor comes from a woman aged 80 or over with acute or convalescent COVID-19. CDR3 in DNA: TGTGCCAGTACCCCCCAAAAGGGGGCCTTTGGCTACACCTTC. Amino acids: CASTPQKGAFGYTF.